This T cell receptor (beta chain) was captured by sequencing in a study of T-cell memory formation after mild COVID-19. Broader study findings: Balance between CD4 and CD8 was seen in clones contracting day 15 to 85, and a CD4+ lean was seen in later expanders. Certain responding clones were present in pre-infection memory, suggesting participation of cross-reactive memory. CD8+ contracting clones occupied EMRA, while CD4+ ones occupied mainly CM and EM.

This clonotype was seen more than once but under ten times. What it binds is not known. The V gene lost 4 bases and the J gene lost 5 bases, with 17 bases spanning the gap. Germline-derived CDR1 and CDR2 are SEHNR and FQNEAQ (reference sequence). The length of the CDR3 is 15 residues. TCRdb fed the 5' RACE reads into MiXCR, producing one record per CDR3 protein. The sample lists about 420,000 distinct CDR3 sequences, more than 20% occurring once. The sequence derives from an adult woman who had mild COVID-19 (a few samples of this study predate the infection). Cell type and time point are not known. The sequencing input was PBMCs or a T cell subset sorted from them (not recorded which). This chain connects TRBV7-9 to TRBJ2-5; no firm D call. The CDR3 spells CASSYSQDPLETQYF. The CDR3 DNA reads TGTGCCAGCAGCTACAGTCAGGACCCCCTTGAGACCCAGTACTTC.